The sequence of this T cell receptor beta chain was determined in a study of breast tumors, draining lymph nodes, adjacent tissues. One entry per CDR3 protein, called by TCRdb with MiXCR from the multiplex PCR reads. The sample includes some 150,000 distinct CDR3 sequences, more than 20% of them seen just once. Trimming left V 0 bases short and J 6 bases short, with 16 bases between. Germline-derived CDR1 and CDR2 are SGHDT and YYEEEE. There are 16 residues in the CDR3. Study conclusions and caveats: Tumor T cell lymph node origin was a supported hypothesis, not proven. Tumor repertoires ranked between lymph nodes and nontumor tissue in diversity, with V and J gene preferences.

Breast cancer patients provided tissue from their axillary draining lymph nodes. For this clonotype: Its antigen is not identified.

Sequenced sample: axillary lymph node tissue. The TCR comes from a female donor with breast cancer. Some clones in this sample may be carry-over from other donors' samples. The chain links TRBV5-6 to TRBJ2-1; D is possibly TRBD1 (5 bases). The CDR3 here is CASSLDGQGKGNEQFF. CDR3 bases: TGTGCCAGCAGCTTGGATGGGCAGGGCAAGGGCAATGAGCAGTTCTTC.